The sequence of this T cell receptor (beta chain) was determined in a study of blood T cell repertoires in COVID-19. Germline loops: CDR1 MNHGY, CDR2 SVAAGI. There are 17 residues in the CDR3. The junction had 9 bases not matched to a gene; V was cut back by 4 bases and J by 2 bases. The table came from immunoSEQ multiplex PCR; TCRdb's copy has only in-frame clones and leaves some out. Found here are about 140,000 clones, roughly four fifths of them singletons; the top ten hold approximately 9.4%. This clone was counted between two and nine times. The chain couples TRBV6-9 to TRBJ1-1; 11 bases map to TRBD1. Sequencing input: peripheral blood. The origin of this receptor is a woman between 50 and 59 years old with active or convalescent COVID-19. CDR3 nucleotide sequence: TGTGCCAGCAGTTTCCAGGACAGGGGGCTTGAAAACACTGAAGCTTTCTTT. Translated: CASSFQDRGLENTEAFF.